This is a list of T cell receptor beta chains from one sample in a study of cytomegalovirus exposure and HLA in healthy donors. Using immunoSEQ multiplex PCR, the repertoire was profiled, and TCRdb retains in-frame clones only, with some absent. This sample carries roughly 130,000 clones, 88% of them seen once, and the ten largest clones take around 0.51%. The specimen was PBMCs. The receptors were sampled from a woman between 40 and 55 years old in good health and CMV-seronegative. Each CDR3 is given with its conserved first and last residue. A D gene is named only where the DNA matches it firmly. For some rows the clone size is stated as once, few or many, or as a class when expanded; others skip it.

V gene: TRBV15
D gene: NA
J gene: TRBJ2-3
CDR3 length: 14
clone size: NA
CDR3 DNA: TGTGCCACCAGCAGGGGACTCAGCACAGATACGCAGTATTTT
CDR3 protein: CATSRGLSTDTQYF

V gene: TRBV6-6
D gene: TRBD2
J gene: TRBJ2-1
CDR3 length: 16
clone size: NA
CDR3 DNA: TGTGCCAGCAGTCCCCTGTTGACTAGCGACTACAATGAGCAGTTCTTC
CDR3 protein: CASSPLLTSDYNEQFF

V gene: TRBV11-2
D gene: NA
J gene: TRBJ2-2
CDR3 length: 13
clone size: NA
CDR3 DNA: TGTGCCAGCGGAGGGGCGAACACCGGGGAGCTGTTTTTT
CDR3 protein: CASGGANTGELFF

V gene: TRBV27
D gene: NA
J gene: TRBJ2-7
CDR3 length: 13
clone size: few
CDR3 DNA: TGTGCCAGCGCCCAGACACCGACCTACGAGCAGTACTTC
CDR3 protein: CASAQTPTYEQYF

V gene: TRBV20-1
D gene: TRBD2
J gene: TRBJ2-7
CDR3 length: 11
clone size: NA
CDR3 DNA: TGCAGTGTCGCGCGGGAGAGGGAGCAGTACTTC
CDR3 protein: CSVAREREQYF

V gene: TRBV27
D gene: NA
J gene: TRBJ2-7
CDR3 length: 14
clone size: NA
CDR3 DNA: TGTGCCAGCAGTTGGGGACGAGGAGGGTACGAGCAGTACTTC
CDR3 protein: CASSWGRGGYEQYF

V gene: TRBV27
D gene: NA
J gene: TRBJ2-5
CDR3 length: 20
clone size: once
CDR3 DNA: TGTGCCAGCAGTTTTTTACACGGGGGACTTTTGCAAATTGGTTTAGAGACCCAGTACTTC
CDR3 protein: CASSFLHGGLLQIGLETQYF

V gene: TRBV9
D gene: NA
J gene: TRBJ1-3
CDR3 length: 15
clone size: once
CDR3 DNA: TGTGCCAGCAGCGTAGCTACAGGGTCTGGAAACACCATATATTTT
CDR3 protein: CASSVATGSGNTIYF

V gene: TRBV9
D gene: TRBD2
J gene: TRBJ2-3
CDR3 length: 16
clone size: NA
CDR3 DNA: TGTGCCAGCAGCGTAGCTGGGACTAGAGGGACAGATACGCAGTATTTT
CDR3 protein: CASSVAGTRGTDTQYF

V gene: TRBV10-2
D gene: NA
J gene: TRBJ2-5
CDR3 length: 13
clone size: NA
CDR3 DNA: TGCGCCAGCAGTGACTGGCCCGGGGAGACCCAGTACTTC
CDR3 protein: CASSDWPGETQYF

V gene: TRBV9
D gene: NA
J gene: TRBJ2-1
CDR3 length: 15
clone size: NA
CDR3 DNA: TGTGCCAGCAGCGTAGCTACGGGGAGTAGCTATGAGCAGTTCTTC
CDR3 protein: CASSVATGSSYEQFF

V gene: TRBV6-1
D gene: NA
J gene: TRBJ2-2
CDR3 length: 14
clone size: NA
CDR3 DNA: TGTGCCAGCACCCCCGGGACGAACACCGGGGAGCTGTTTTTT
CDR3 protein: CASTPGTNTGELFF

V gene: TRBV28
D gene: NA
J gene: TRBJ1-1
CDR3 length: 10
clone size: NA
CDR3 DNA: TGTGCCAGCACCGGCAGGGAAGCTTTCTTT
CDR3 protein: CASTGREAFF

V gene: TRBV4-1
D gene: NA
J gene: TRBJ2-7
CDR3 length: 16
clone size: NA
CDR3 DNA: TGCGCCAGCAGCCAAGGGTGGGGGCAGAGCTCCTACGAGCAGTACTTC
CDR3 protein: CASSQGWGQSSYEQYF

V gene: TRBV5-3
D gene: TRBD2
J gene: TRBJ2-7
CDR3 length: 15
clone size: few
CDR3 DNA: TGTGCCAGAAGCTTGGTAGCGGGAGGGGACTACGAGCAGTACTTC
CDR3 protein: CARSLVAGGDYEQYF

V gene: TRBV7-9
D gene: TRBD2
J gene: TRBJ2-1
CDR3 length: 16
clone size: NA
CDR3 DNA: TGTGCCAGCAGCTTAGTTAGCGGGAGATTTTGGAATGAGCAGTTCTTC
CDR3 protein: CASSLVSGRFWNEQFF

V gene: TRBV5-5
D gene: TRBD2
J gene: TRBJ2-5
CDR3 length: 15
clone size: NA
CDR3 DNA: TGTGCCAGCAGCTTGGTGGTAGGGACTAGCGAGATACAGTACTTC
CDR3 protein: CASSLVVGTSEIQYF

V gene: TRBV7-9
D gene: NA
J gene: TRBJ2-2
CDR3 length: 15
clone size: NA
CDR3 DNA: TGTGCCAGCAGCTCGGTACAGGGGAACACCGGGGAGCTGTTTTTT
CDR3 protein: CASSSVQGNTGELFF

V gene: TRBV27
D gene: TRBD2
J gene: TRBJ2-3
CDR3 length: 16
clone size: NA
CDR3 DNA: TGTGCCAGCAGTTTGGTAGGGACTACTAGCACAGATACGCAGTATTTT
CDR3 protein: CASSLVGTTSTDTQYF

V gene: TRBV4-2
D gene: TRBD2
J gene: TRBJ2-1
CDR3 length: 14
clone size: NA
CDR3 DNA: TGTGCCAGCAGCCTCGGACTAGCGGTTGGTGAGCAGTTCTTC
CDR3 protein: CASSLGLAVGEQFF

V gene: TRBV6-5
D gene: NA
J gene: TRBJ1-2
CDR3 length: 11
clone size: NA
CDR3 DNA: TGTGCCAGCAGTGGGAGCTATGGCTACACCTTC
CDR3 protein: CASSGSYGYTF

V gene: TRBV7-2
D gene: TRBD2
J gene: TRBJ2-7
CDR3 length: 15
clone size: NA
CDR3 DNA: TGTGCCAGTAGCTTAGCGGGGCCGAGCTCCTACGAGCAGTACTTC
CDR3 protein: CASSLAGPSSYEQYF

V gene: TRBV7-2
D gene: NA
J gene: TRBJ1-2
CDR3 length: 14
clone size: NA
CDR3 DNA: TGTGCCAGCAGCTTAGAAGTGACAGTTGGAGGCTACACCTTC
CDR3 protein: CASSLEVTVGGYTF

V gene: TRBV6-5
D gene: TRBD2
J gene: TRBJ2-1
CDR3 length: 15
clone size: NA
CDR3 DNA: TGTGCCAGCATCAGAATCGGGGGGGACTACAATGAGCAGTTCTTC
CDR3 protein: CASIRIGGDYNEQFF

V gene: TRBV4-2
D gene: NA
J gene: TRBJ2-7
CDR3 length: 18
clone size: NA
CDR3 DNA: TGTGCCAGCAGCCAGGGCACAGGGCAGGGCACCGTTTCCTACGAGCAGTACTTC
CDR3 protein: CASSQGTGQGTVSYEQYF

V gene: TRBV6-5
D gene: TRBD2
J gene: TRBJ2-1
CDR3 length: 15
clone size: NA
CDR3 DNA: TGTGCCAGCAGAGAAACTAGCGGGAGGTGGAATGAGCAGTTCTTC
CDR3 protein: CASRETSGRWNEQFF

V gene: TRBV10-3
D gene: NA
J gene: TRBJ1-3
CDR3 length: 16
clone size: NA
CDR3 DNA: TGTGCCATCAGTGCCGGGACTCCGAGCTCTGGAAACACCATATATTTT
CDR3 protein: CAISAGTPSSGNTIYF

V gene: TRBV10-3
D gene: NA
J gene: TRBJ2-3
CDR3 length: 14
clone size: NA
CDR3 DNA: TGTGCCATCAGCCCGGCGGCCGGCACAGATACGCAGTATTTT
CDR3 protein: CAISPAAGTDTQYF

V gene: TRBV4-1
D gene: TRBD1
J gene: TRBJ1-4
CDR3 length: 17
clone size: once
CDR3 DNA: TGCGCCAGCAGCCAAAAGGGGCCAGGGGGGCTCGATGAAAAACTGTTTTTT
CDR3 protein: CASSQKGPGGLDEKLFF

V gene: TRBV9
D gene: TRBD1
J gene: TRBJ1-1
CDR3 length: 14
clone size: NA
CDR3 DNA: TGTGCCAGCGGCACAGGGGGCCTGAACACTGAAGCTTTCTTT
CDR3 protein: CASGTGGLNTEAFF

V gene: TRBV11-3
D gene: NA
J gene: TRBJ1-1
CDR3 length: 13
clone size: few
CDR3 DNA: TGTGCCAGCAGCTTACAGGGCAACACTGAAGCTTTCTTT
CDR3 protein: CASSLQGNTEAFF

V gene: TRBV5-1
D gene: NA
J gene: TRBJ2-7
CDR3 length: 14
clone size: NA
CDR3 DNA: TGCGCCAGCAGCTCATGGACTGAAGGCTACGAGCAGTACTTC
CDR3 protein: CASSSWTEGYEQYF

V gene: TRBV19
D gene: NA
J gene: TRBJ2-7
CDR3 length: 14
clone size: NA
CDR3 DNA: TGTGCCAGTAGTATAGTAGCGGTAATCTACGAGCAGTACTTC
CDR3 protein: CASSIVAVIYEQYF

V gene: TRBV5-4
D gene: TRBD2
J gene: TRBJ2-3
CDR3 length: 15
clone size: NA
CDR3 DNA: TGTGCCAGCAGCCCCATAGCGGGAGAGGTGAATACGCAGTATTTT
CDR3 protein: CASSPIAGEVNTQYF

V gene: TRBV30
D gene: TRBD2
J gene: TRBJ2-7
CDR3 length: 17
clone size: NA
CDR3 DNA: TGTGCCTGGAGGCCTCAAATCAAAGCGGGAGGGCTGGGTGAGCAGTACTTC
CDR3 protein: CAWRPQIKAGGLGEQYF

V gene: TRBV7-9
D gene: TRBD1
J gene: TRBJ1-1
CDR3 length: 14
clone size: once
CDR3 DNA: TGTGCCAGCAGCTTATTCAGGGGGCCGGGTGAAGCTTTCTTT
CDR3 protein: CASSLFRGPGEAFF

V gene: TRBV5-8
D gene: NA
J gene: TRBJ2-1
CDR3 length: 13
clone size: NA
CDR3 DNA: TGTGCCAGCAGCACGGGACTGTACAATGAGCAGTTCTTC
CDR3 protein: CASSTGLYNEQFF

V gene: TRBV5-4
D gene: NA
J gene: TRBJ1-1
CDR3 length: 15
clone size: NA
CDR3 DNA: TGTGCCAGCAGCCAAGATGAGGGGGAGAACACTGAAGCTTTCTTT
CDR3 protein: CASSQDEGENTEAFF

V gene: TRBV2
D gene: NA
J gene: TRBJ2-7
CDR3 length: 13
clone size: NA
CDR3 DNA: TGTGCCAGCAGTGGGATCAGGGCTTACGAGCAGTACTTC
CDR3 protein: CASSGIRAYEQYF

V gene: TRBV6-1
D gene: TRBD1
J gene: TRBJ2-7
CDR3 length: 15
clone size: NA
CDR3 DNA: TGTGCCAGCAGTTCCGGACAGGGTTTCGCTCTCGAGCAGTACTTC
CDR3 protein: CASSSGQGFALEQYF

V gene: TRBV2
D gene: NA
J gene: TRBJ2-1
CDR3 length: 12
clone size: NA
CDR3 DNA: TGTGCCAGCAGTGAACTGGGACAAAGGCAGTTCTTC
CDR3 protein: CASSELGQRQFF

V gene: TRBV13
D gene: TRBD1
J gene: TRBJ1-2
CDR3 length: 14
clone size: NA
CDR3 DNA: TGTGCCAGCAGCGCACAGGGGGCGTTCTATGGCTACACCTTC
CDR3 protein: CASSAQGAFYGYTF

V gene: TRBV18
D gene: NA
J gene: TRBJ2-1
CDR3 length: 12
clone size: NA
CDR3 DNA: TGTGCCAGCTCTCTACTAAACAATGAGCAGTTCTTC
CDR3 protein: CASSLLNNEQFF

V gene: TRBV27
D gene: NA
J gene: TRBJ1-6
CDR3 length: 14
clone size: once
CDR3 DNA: TGTGCCAGCAGTTTTCAGGGTCGCGATTCACCCCTCCACTTT
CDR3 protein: CASSFQGRDSPLHF

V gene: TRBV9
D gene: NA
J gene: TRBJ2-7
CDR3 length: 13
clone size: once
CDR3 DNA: TGTGCCAGCAGCGCCGGACTTAGTAACGAGCAGTACTTC
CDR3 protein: CASSAGLSNEQYF

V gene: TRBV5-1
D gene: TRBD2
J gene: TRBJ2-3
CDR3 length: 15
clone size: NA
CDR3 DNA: TGCGCCAGCAGCTTCGGGACTAGCGCGCCTAATACGCAGTATTTT
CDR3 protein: CASSFGTSAPNTQYF

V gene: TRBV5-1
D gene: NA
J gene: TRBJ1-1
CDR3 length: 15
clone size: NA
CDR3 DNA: TGCGCCAGCAGCTTGGAAATGCGGGGCGGAATAGGAGCTTTCTTT
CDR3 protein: CASSLEMRGGIGAFF

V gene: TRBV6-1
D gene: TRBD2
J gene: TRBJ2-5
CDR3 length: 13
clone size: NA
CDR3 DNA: TGTGCCAGCAATCGACTAGCTGCCGAGACCCAGTACTTC
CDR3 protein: CASNRLAAETQYF

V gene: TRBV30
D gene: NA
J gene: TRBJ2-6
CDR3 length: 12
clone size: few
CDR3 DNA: TGTGCCTGGACTGGCGGGGCCAACGTCCTGACTTTC
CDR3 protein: CAWTGGANVLTF

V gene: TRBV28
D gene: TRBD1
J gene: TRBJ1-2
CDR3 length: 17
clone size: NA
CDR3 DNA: TGTGCCAGCAGTTTAGGGACAGGGTTGGGAGCTAACTATGGCTACACCTTC
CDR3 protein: CASSLGTGLGANYGYTF

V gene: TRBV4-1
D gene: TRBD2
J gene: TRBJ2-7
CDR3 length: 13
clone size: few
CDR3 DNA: TGCGCCAGCAGCCTAGCGGGGAGCTACGAGCAGTACTTC
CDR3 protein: CASSLAGSYEQYF